The 14 T cell receptor beta chains in this list originate from one sample, sequenced in a study of T cells in Graves' hyperthyroidism and ophthalmopathy. Amplification of TCR beta CDR3 regions was performed using RNA transcripts as template. First-round RT-PCR with HTBI primers amplified the TCR CDR3 region. TCRdb re-called the multiplex PCR reads through MiXCR, storing one row per CDR3 protein. The sample lists about 620,000 distinct CDR3 sequences, around 16% occurring once. Sequences were obtained from blood. The receptors derive from a woman aged 30 to 39 with Graves' hyperthyroidism.

This clonotype was seen many times. This chain uses TRBV6-2 or TRBV6-3 with TRBJ1-1; D possibly corresponds to TRBD1 (5 bases). This CDR3 has 16 amino acids. Germline V gene lookup returns CDR1 MNHEY and CDR2 SVGEGT. V lost 2 bases and J 0 bases, leaving 13 bases between the germline ends. CDR3 sequence reads: CASSYPLTDMNTEAFF. The CDR3 region has the DNA TGTGCCAGCAGTTACCCCTTGACAGATATGAACACTGAAGCTTTCTTT.

This rearrangement joins TRBV5-1 to TRBJ2-5; D uncertain. The CDR3 is made up of 17 amino acids. V gave up 0 bases and J gave up 0 bases, with 15 bases separating them. Per the germline V gene, CDR1 is SGHRS and CDR2 is YFSETQ. In DNA, the CDR3 is TGCGCCAGCAGCTTGGGGGTCTCCCAGGTGTACCAAGAGACCCAGTACTTC. Protein: CASSLGVSQVYQETQYF.

A few counts support this clonotype. One end of the junction is discordant with germline, which a read error may explain. The chain employs TRBV28 and TRBJ1-1; unclear D gene. CDR3 length: 15 amino acids. CDR1 MDHEN and CDR2 SYDVKM come from the germline V gene. This chain's CDR3 is CASNLNVRLNTEAFF. For the CDR3, the DNA is TGTGCCAGCAATTTAAATGTACGCCTGAACACTGAAGCTTTCTTT.

The J gene is TRBJ1-1, the V gene TRBV13; TRBD1 agrees at 9 bases. Per the germline V gene, CDR1 is PRHDT and CDR2 is FYEKMQ (reference sequence). V shed 5 bases, J shed 3 bases, and the junction held 7 bases outside the gene matches. The length of the CDR3 is 15 residues. CDR3 protein: CASSGRDRVHTEAFF. As DNA, the CDR3 is TGTGCCAGCAGCGGCCGGGACAGGGTGCACACTGAAGCTTTCTTT.

This clonotype showed up many times. The genes are TRBV12-3 or TRBV12-4 and TRBJ1-2; D is unclear. The germline V and J ends were trimmed by 7 bases and 3 bases, with 18 bases remaining between them. The CDR3 has 15 residues. The CDR3 bases are TGTGCCAGCACCCTAGTGACTGGGTTCGACTATGGCTACACCTTC. It yields the protein CASTLVTGFDYGYTF.

The rearrangement joins TRBV3-1 to TRBJ2-2; 14 nucleotides match TRBD2. Germline assignment: CDR1 LGHDT and CDR2 YNNKEL (reference sequence). There are 19 residues in the CDR3. J gave up 4 bases and V 1 base, and 8 bases lay outside the gene matches. The CDR3, as DNA: TGTGCCAGCAGCCAAGTTCGACTAGCGGGAGGGCCCGGCACCGGGGAGCTGTTTTTT. It codes for CASSQVRLAGGPGTGELFF.

The chain couples TRBV7-9 to TRBJ2-7; a possible D gene is TRBD1 (7 bases). The V end was cut by 2 bases, the J end by 4 bases, with 15 bases between. The CDR3 is 15 amino acids. Germline loops: CDR1 SEHNR, CDR2 FQNEAQ (reference sequence). This chain's CDR3 is CASSLQTGRLYEQYF. The CDR3 DNA is TGTGCCAGCAGCTTACAGACAGGGAGGTTATACGAGCAGTACTTC. The full variable domain, its missing parts supplied by reference TRBV7-9 and TRBJ2-7, is DTGVSQNPRHKITKRGQNVTFRCDPISEHNRLYWYRQTLGQGPEFLTYFQNEAQLEKSRLLSDRFSAERPKGSFSTLEIQRTEQGDSAMYLCASSLQTGRLYEQYFGPGTRLTVT.

Only a few counts were recorded for this clonotype. The V call is TRBV20-1, the J call TRBJ2-3; D is undetermined. Per germline, CDR1 DFQATT and CDR2 SNEGSKA (reference sequence). The CDR3 contains 16 residues. CDR3 bases: TGCAGGACAACACGACGAACGAGTCGGCCCACAGATACGCAGTATTTT. Translating gives CRTTRRTSRPTDTQYF.

This clonotype was seen at least ten times. V gene TRBV11-1 combines with J gene TRBJ2-7, with 7 bases lining up with TRBD2. CDR3 length: 17 residues. J lost 3 bases, V lost 5 bases, and 16 bases had no gene match. CDR1 is SGHAT and CDR2 is FQDESV in the germline V gene (reference sequence). This CDR3 reads CASSHRDWAGDDYEQYF. In DNA form, the CDR3 reads TGTGCCAGCAGCCACCGGGATTGGGCGGGAGACGACTACGAGCAGTACTTC.

This clonotype was observed a handful of times. This sequence joins TRBV19 and TRBJ2-3; D remains unclear. This CDR3 has 13 amino acids. Germline CDR1 is LNHDA and CDR2 is SQIVND (reference sequence). The ends were cut back, 5 bases at V and 11 bases at J, with 17 bases in the middle. In DNA form, the CDR3 reads TGTGCCAGTAGTCCTGGGCCTCAGGTTGAGCAGTATTTT. This codes for CASSPGPQVEQYF.

A few counts support this clonotype. The V call is TRBV20-1, the J call TRBJ2-1; D possibly matches TRBD1 or TRBD2 (5 bases each). V dropped 0 bases and J dropped 14 bases, with 8 bases sitting between them. There are 10 residues in the CDR3. CDR1 is DFQATT, CDR2 SNEGSKA, per germline (reference sequence). Here the CDR3 reads CSAREGREFF. The CDR3 bases are TGCAGTGCTAGAGAGGGGCGGGAGTTCTTC.

This clonotype has at least ten counts. The rearrangement links TRBV2 to TRBJ2-1; 12 bases map to TRBD2. Germline CDR1 is SNHLY and CDR2 is FYNNEI. Trimming cost V 6 bases and J 1 base; bases outside gene matches: 4. The CDR3 is 16 residues long. CDR3 region: CASRGLAGTSYNEQFF. The CDR3 DNA follows: TGTGCCAGCAGAGGACTAGCGGGAACGTCCTACAATGAGCAGTTCTTC. Based on the CDR3 plus reference TRBV2 and TRBJ2-1, the full variable domain is EPEVTQTPSHQVTQMGQEVILRCVPISNHLYFYWYRQILGQKVEFLVSFYNNEISEKSEIFDDQFSVERPDGSNFTLKIRSTKLEDSAMYFCASRGLAGTSYNEQFFGPGTRLTVL.

This clonotype was found a few times. CDR3 protein: CASSLIQANQPQHF. The CDR3 region has the DNA TGTGCCAGCAGCCTAATACAAGCCAATCAGCCCCAGCATTTT. The chain combines TRBV28 with TRBJ1-5; D not resolved. Germline V CDR1 and CDR2: MDHEN, SYDVKM. The CDR3 has 14 amino acids. Trimming removed 6 bases from V and 3 bases from J, with 12 bases in between.

This clonotype was picked up a small number of times. The chain has TRBV2 and TRBJ2-6; D is unresolved. Trimming cost V 5 bases and J 2 bases, with 10 bases left between them. The CDR3 has 15 residues. Germline V gene sequence: CDR1 SNHLY, CDR2 FYNNEI. CDR3 sequence reads: CASSPGPAGANVLTF. The CDR3 nucleotides are TGTGCCAGCAGTCCCGGGCCCGCTGGGGCCAACGTCCTGACTTTC. Based on the CDR3 plus reference TRBV2 and TRBJ2-6, the full variable domain is EPEVTQTPSHQVTQMGQEVILRCVPISNHLYFYWYRQILGQKVEFLVSFYNNEISEKSEIFDDQFSVERPDGSNFTLKIRSTKLEDSAMYFCASSPGPAGANVLTFGAGSRLTVL.